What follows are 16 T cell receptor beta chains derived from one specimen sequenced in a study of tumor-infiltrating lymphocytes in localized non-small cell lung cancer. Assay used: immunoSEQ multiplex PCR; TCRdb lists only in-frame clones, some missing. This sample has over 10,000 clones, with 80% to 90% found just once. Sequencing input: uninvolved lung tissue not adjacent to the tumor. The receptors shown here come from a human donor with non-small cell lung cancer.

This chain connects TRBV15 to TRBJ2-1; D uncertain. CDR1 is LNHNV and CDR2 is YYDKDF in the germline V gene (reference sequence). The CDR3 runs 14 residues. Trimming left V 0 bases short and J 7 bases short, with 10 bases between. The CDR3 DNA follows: TGTGCCACCAGCAGAGATAACGTGGCGAATGAGCAGTTCTTC. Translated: CATSRDNVANEQFF.

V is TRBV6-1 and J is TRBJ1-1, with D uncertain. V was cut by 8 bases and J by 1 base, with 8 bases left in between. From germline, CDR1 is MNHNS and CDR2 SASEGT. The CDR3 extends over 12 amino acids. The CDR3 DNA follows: TGTGCCAGCGGAAGACAGAACACTGAAGCTTTCTTT. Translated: CASGRQNTEAFF.

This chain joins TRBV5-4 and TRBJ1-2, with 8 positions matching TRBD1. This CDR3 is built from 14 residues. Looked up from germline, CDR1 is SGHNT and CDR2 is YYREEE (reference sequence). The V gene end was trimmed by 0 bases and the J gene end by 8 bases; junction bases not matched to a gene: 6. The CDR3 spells CASSLASGGRGYTF. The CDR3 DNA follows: TGTGCCAGCAGCTTGGCTTCAGGGGGCAGGGGCTACACCTTC.

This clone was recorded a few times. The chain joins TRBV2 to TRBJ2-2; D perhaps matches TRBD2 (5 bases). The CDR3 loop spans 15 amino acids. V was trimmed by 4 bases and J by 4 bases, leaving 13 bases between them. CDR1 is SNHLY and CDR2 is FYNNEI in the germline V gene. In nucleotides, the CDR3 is TGTGCCAGCAGTGTTGGTCCAGCGGTCACCGGGGAGCTGTTTTTT. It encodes CASSVGPAVTGELFF.

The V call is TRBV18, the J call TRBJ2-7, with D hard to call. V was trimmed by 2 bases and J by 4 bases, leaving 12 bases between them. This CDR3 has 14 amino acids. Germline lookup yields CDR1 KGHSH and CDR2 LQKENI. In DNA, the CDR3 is TGTGCCAGCTCACCATGGGATAACTGGTACGAGCAGTACTTC. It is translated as CASSPWDNWYEQYF.

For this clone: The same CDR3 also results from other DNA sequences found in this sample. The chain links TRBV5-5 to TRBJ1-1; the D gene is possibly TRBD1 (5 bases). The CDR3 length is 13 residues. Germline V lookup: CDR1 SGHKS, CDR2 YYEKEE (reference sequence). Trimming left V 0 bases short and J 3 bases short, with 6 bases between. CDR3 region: CASSLVGDTEAFF. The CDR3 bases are TGTGCCAGCAGCTTGGTGGGGGACACTGAAGCTTTCTTT.

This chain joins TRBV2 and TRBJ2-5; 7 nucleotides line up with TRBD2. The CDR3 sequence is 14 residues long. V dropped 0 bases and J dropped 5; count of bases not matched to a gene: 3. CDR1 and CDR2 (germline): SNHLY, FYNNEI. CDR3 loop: CASSEAGGGETQYF. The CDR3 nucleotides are TGTGCCAGCAGTGAAGCGGGGGGAGGGGAGACCCAGTACTTC. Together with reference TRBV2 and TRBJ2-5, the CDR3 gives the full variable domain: EPEVTQTPSHQVTQMGQEVILRCVPISNHLYFYWYRQILGQKVEFLVSFYNNEISEKSEIFDDQFSVERPDGSNFTLKIRSTKLEDSAMYFCASSEAGGGETQYFGPGTRLLVL.

CDR3: CASRGLANTGELFF. CDR3 coding DNA: TGTGCCAGCCGGGGCCTGGCGAACACCGGGGAGCTGTTTTTT. The V gene is TRBV11-2, the J gene TRBJ2-2; D is possibly TRBD1 or TRBD2 (5 bases each). The CDR3 length is 14 residues. Deletions cut 8 bases from V and 0 bases from J, with 10 bases between. Germline CDR1 reads SGHAT; CDR2 reads FQNNGV.

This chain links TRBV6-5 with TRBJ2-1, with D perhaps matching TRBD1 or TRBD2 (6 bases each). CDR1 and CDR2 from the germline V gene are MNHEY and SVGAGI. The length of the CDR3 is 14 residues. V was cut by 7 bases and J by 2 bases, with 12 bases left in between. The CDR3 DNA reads TGTGCCAGCAACCGGGGGCGAGCCTACAATGAGCAGTTCTTC. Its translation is CASNRGRAYNEQFF.

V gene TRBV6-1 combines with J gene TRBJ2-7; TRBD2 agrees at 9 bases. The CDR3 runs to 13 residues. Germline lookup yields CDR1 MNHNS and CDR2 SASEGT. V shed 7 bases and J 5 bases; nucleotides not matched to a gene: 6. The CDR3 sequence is CASTGTSLDEQYF. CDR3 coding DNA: TGTGCCAGCACCGGGACTAGCCTGGACGAGCAGTACTTC.

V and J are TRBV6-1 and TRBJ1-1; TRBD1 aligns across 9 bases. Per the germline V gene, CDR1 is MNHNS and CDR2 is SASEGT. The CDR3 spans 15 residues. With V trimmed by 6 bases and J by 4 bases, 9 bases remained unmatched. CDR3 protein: CASSLEGQGSTEAFF. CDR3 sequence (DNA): TGTGCCAGCAGCCTTGAGGGACAGGGCTCCACTGAAGCTTTCTTT.

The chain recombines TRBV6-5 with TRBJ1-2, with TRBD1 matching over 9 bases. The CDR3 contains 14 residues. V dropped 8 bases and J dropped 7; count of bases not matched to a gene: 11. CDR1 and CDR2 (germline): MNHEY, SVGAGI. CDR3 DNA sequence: TGTGCCAGCCACGAGAACAGGGGGCTAAGTGGCTACACCTTC. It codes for CASHENRGLSGYTF.

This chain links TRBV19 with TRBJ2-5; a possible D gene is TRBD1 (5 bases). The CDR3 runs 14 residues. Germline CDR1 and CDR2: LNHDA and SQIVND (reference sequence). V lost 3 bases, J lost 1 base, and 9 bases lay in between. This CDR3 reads CASSIFQGQETQYF. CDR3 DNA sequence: TGTGCCAGTAGTATTTTCCAGGGCCAAGAGACCCAGTACTTC.

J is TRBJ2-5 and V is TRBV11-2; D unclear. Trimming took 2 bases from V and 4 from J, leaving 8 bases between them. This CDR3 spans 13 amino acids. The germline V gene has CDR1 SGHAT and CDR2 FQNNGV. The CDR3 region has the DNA TGTGCCAGCAGCTTAAGGGTTCGAGAGACCCAGTACTTC. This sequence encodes CASSLRVRETQYF.

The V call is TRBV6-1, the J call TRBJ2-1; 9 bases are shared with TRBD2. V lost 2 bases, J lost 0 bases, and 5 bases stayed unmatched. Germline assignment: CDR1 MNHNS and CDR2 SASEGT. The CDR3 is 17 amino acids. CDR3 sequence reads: CASSEMAGGSSYNEQFF. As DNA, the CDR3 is TGTGCCAGCAGTGAAATGGCGGGGGGGAGCTCCTACAATGAGCAGTTCTTC.

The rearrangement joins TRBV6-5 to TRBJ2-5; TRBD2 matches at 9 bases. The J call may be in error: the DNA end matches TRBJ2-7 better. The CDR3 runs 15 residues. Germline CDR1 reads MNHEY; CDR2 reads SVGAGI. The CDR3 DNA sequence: TGTGCCAGCAGTTCTAATAGCGGGGGCCGCTACGAGCAGTACTTC. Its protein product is CASSSNSGGRYEQYF.